Listed below are T cell receptor beta chains from one sample, sequenced in a study of CD8+CD57+ T cells in acquired aplastic anemia. TCRdb used MiXCR to reprocess the reads, holding one entry per CDR3 protein. Among about 180,000 distinct CDR3 sequences listed, approximately 49% were seen once. Material: sorted CD4+, CD8+, or CD8+CD57+ T cells (not recorded which) from PBMCs. These receptors all stem from a human donor in good health. The CDR3 runs from the conserved cysteine through the conserved F or W. For some rows the clone size is stated as once, few or many, or as a class when expanded; others skip it.

>13|TRBV24-1|few
CAILTSGGYEQYF
>14|TRBV9|.
CASSVALAGNTIYF
>13|TRBV3-1|.
CASSLGTVYGYTF
>14|TRBV19|.
CASSIIGGMTEAFF
>14|TRBV19|.
CASSITEYSYEQYF
>16|TRBV7-9|many
CASSLGEGGGRNIQYF
>13|TRBV7-2|many
CASSLKGGTEAFF
>17|TRBV10-2|.
CASRTSSGRRTYNEQFF
>18|TRBV24-1|.
CATISSLRSGQRNTEAFF
>17|TRBV5-4|.
CASSLGRQGIQGETQYF
>15|TRBV10-3|once
CAISFTPGHNYEQYF
>18|TRBV25-1|.
CASSLGTGLKISSYEQYF
>17|TRBV19|.
CASSSRTSGVSTDTQYF
>16|TRBV7-9|many
CASSLALVEANYGYTF
>14|TRBV11-1|many
CASSLVRGQETQYF
>16|TRBV4-1|many
CASSRAGAEPSYEQYF
>13|TRBV10-3|.
CAIAEREVSEQYF
>15|TRBV2|many
CASSWTSGNKGEQFF
>12|TRBV24-1|.
CATSYLRGPLHF
>13|TRBV7-2|many
CASQREPNTEAFF
>16|TRBV10-3|.
CAISAQGQGSYNEQFF
>12|TRBV29-1|few
CSVREQTDEQYF
>14|TRBV28|many
CASNKGGSRETQYF
>14|TRBV20-1|many
CSAEREIGLNEQFF
>13|TRBV10-2|few
CATRNQGSTEAFF
>14|TRBV10-2|many
CASSESKGLGEQYF
>16|TRBV11-1|.
CASICSAGFSTDTQYF
>12|TRBV7-2|many
CASSPYGYGYTF
>15|TRBV30|.
CARRGERGGNSPLHF
>15|TRBV18|.
CASLGTGANTGELFF
>12|TRBV2|.
CATQEGMDTQYF
>14|TRBV2|.
CASSLPGSRQAQYF
>16|TRBV2|many
CASRGTGGRNTGELFF
>14|TRBV24-1|.
CATSDFSSNYGYTF
>11|TRBV20-1|many
CSARDSDEQFF
>13|TRBV20-1|.
CSARAGLHYEQYF
>16|TRBV10-3|.
CAISDGGTGMNTEAFF
>15|TRBV14|.
CASSQASGANNEQFF
>17|TRBV20-1|many
CSAREGLGGGSGNTIYF
>18|TRBV12-3/TRBV12-4|once
CASSLTGASGRSLYEQYF
>13|TRBV5-1|many
CASSPSQGNTIYF
>14|TRBV10-1|.
CASKRTASGNTIYF
>15|TRBV12-3/TRBV12-4|many
CASSSGTSGSKTQYF
>13|TRBV9|many
CASSGGSGYGYTF
>13|TRBV29-1|many
CSVDGQPNTEAFF
>15|TRBV19|.
CASSGIQGLIYEQYF
>14|TRBV20-1|.
CSARLAGITGELFF
>13|TRBV7-9|many
CASSFSSGETQYF
>15|TRBV15|once
CATSRNSRNTGELFF
>18|TRBV19|once
CASSWTSGRVLCPDTQYF
>15|TRBV14|many
CASSQGGNQYTEAFF
>15|TRBV7-2|many
CASNPGLAGKATQYF
>13|TRBV15|few
CATSRDRTETQYF